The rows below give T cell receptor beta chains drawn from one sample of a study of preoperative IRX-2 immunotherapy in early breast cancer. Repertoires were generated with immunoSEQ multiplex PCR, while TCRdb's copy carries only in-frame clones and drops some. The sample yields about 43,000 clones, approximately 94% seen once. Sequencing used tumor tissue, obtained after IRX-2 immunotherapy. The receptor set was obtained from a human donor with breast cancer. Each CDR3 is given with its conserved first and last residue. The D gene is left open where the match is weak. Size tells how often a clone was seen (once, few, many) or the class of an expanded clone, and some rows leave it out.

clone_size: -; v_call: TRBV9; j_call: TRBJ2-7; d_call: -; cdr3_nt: TGTGCCAGCAGCGTAGCTTGGCGGGGCCTCCCCTACGAGCAGTACTTC; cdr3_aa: CASSVAWRGLPYEQYF
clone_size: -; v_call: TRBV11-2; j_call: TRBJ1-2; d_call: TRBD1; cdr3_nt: TGTGCCAGCAGCTCCAGGTCGGGACAGGGGTCGGAAAAGCGTGGCTACACCTTC; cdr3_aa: CASSSRSGQGSEKRGYTF
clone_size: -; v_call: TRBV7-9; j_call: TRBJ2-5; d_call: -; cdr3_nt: TGTGCCAGCACCCTGAGTGGCGGGGAGACCCAGTACTTC; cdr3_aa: CASTLSGGETQYF
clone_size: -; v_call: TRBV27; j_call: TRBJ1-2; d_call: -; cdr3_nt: TGTGCCAGCAGTCTCAAGTTTTCCCCGTATGGCTACACCTTC; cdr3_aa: CASSLKFSPYGYTF
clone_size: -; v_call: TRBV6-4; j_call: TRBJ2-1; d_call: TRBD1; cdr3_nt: TGTGCCAGCAGAGACAGGGACGACCACAATGAGCAGTTCTTC; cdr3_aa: CASRDRDDHNEQFF
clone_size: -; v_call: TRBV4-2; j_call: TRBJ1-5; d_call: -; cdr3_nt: TGTGCCAGCAGCCAACTCACAGCTTCGGGCAATCAGCCCCAGCATTTT; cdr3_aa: CASSQLTASGNQPQHF
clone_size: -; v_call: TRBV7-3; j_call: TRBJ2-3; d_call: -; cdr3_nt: TGTGCCAGCACCTTAGTTAGAAGAGGCATGAAAGATACGCAGTATTTT; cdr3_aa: CASTLVRRGMKDTQYF
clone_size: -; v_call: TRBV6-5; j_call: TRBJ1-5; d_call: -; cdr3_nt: TGTGCCAGCAGTTACTCGACCGTGATCAATCAGCCCCAGCATTTT; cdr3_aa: CASSYSTVINQPQHF
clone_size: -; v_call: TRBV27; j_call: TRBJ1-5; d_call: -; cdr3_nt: TGTGCCAGCAGTCCCTACAGGAATAATCAGCCCCAGCATTTT; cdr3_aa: CASSPYRNNQPQHF
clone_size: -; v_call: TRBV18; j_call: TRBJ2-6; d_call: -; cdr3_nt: TGTGCCAGCTCACCCCGGGGTGCGGGGGCCAACGTCCTGACTTTC; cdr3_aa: CASSPRGAGANVLTF
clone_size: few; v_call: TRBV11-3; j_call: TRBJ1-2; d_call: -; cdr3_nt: TGTGCCAGCACGCTCTACGGCTACACCTTC; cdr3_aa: CASTLYGYTF
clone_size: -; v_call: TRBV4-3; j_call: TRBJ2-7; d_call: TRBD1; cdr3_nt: TGCGCCAGCAGCCACCGGACAGGCGACTACGAGCAGTACTTC; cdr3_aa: CASSHRTGDYEQYF
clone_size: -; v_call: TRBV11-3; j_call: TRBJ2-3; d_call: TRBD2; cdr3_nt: TGTGCCAGCAGCTGGACTAGCGACACGAGCACAGATACGCAGTATTTT; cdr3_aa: CASSWTSDTSTDTQYF
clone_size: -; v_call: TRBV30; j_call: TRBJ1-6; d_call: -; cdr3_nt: TGTGCCTGGATGTCCAGGGGTTTTAGGGGGTCACCCCTCCACTTT; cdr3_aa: CAWMSRGFRGSPLHF
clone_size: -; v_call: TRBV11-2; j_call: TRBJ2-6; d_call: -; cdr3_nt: TGTGCCAGCAGCCCCGCTCCGGTCTCTGGGGCCAACGTCCTGACTTTC; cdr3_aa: CASSPAPVSGANVLTF
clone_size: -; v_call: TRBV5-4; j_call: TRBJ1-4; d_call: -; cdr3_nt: TGTGCCAGCAGCCAAGTTTTAATTGAAAAACTGTTTTTT; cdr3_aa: CASSQVLIEKLFF
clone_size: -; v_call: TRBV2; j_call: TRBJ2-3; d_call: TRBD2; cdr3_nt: TGTGCCAGCAGTGCGGCAGGGGGACTAGCGGATTCAGATACGCAGTATTTT; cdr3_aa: CASSAAGGLADSDTQYF
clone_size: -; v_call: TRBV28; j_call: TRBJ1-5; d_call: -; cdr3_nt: TGTGCCAGCAAGCCAGGGCATCAGCCCCAGCATTTT; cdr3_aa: CASKPGHQPQHF
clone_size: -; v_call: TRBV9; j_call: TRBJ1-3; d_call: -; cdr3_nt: TGTGCCAGCAGCGTAGACGATCAGGAGAGATCTGGAAACACCATATATTTT; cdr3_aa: CASSVDDQERSGNTIYF
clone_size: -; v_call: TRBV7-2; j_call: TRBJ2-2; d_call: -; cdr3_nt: TGTGCCAGCAGCTTAGTTAGCCAGCGGCTCGGGGGGGAGCTGTTTTTT; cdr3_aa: CASSLVSQRLGGELFF
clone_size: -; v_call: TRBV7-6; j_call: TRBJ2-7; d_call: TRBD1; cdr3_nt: TGTGCCAGCAGCCCAACGGGACAGGGGACCTACGAGCAGTACTTC; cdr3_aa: CASSPTGQGTYEQYF
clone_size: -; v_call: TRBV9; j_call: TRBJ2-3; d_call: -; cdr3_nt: TGTGCCAGCAGCGTTGGGGGAAATACGCAGTATTTT; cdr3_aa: CASSVGGNTQYF
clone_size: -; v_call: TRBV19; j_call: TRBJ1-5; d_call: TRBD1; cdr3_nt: TGTGCCAGTAGTATGGCCGGGGGGACAGGCAATCAGCCCCAGCATTTT; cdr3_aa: CASSMAGGTGNQPQHF
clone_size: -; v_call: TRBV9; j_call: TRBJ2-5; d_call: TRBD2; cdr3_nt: TGTGCCAGCAGCGTAGCTGTGACTAGCGGGAGCCAAGAGACCCAGTACTTC; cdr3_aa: CASSVAVTSGSQETQYF
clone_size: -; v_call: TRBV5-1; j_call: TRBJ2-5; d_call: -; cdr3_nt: TGCGCCAGCAGCTTGGGGGACTTGAGGGAGACCCAGTACTTC; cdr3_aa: CASSLGDLRETQYF
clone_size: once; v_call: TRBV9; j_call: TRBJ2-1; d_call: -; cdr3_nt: TGTGCCAGCAGCGTAGGGTGGGGCGCCTACAATGAGCAGTTCTTC; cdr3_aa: CASSVGWGAYNEQFF
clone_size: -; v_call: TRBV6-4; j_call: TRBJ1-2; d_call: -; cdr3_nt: TGTGCCAGCAGGGGCCCGGGGAGTGGCTACACCTTC; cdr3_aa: CASRGPGSGYTF
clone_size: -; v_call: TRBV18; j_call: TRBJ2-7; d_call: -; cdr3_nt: TGTGCCAGCTCACCGAGGATAAGCTACGAGCAGTACTTC; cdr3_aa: CASSPRISYEQYF
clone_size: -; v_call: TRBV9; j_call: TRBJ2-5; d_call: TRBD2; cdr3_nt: TGTGCCAGCAGCCAATATGGACTAGCGGGGGAGACCCAGTACTTC; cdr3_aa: CASSQYGLAGETQYF
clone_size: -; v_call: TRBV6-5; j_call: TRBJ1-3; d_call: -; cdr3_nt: TGTGCCAGCAGTTACGTTCGGGGGGTCGGAAACACCATATATTTT; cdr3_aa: CASSYVRGVGNTIYF
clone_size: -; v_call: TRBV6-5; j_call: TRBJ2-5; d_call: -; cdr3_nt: TGTGCCAGCAGTTACCCCCCGGAGACCCAGTACTTC; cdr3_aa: CASSYPPETQYF
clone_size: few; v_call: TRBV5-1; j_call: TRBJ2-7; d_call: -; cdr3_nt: TGCGCCAGCAGCAAGGAGGGTGGGCTTGCGTACGAGCAGTACTTC; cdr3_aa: CASSKEGGLAYEQYF
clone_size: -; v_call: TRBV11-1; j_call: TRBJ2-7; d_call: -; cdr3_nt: TGTGCCAGCAGCTTAGATTCGGGTGCTGGCAACGAGCAGTACTTC; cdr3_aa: CASSLDSGAGNEQYF
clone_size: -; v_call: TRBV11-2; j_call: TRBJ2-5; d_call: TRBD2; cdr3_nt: TGTGCCAGCAGCTCACTAGCGGGGGGGCTAGAGACCCAGTACTTC; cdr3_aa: CASSSLAGGLETQYF
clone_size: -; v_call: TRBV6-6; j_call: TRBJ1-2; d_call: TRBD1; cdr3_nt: TGTGCCAGCAGTTACCCGGGGACAGGGGTTGGCTACACCTTC; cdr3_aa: CASSYPGTGVGYTF
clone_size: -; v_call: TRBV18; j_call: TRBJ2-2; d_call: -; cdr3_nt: TGTGCCAGCTCACCACAGAACACCGGGGAGCTGTTTTTT; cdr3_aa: CASSPQNTGELFF
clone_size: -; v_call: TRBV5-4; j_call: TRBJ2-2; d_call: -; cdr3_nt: TGTGCCAGCAGCTTGAATACAGGAAAGGGGGAGCTGTTTTTT; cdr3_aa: CASSLNTGKGELFF
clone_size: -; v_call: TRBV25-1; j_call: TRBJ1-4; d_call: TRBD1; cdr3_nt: TGTGCCAGCAGTGAACCCGACAGGGGGAGGGAAAAACTGTTTTTT; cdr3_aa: CASSEPDRGREKLFF
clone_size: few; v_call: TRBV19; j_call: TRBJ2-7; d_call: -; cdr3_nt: TGTGCCAGTAGTCGGGCGGATGGCTACGAGCAGTACTTC; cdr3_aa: CASSRADGYEQYF
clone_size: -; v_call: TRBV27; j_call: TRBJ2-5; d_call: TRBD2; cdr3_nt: TGTGCCAGCAGGTCTCTCCTACTAGCGGGGACTATGACCCAGTACTTC; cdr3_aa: CASRSLLLAGTMTQYF
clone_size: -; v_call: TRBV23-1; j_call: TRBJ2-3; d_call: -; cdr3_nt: TGCGCCAGACCCAGCCCACCGGTCACAGATACGCAGTATTTT; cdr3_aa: CARPSPPVTDTQYF
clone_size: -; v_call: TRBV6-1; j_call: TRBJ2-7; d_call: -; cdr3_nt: TGTGCCAGCAGTCTAGGGGCCGAGCAGTACTTC; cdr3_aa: CASSLGAEQYF
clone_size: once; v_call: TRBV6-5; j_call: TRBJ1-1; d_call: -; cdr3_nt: TGTGCCAGCAGTTACTCCTTGCGGGGAACTGAAGCTTTCTTT; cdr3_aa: CASSYSLRGTEAFF
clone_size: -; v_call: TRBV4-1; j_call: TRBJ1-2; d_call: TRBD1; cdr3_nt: TGCGCCAGCAGCCGGGGTGCTGGGCAGGGGGTTTATGGCTACACCTTC; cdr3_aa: CASSRGAGQGVYGYTF
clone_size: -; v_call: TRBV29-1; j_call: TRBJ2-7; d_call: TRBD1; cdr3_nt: TGCAGCGCCCAGGTCGGACAGGGGTTCTACGAGCAGTACTTC; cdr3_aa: CSAQVGQGFYEQYF
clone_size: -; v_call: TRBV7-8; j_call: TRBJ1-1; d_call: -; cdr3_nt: TGTGCCAGCAGCTTGGTTATTCTGAGCACTGAAGCTTTCTTT; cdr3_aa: CASSLVILSTEAFF
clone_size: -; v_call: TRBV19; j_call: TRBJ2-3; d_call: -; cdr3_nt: TGTGCCAGTAGTAAGGGCAGGACAGTTAGCACAGATACGCAGTATTTT; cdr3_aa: CASSKGRTVSTDTQYF
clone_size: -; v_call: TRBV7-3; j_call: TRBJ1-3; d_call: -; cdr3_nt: TGTGCCAGCAGCCCCCCCGTAGGGCGGGCGAGCTCTGGAAACACCATATATTTT; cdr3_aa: CASSPPVGRASSGNTIYF
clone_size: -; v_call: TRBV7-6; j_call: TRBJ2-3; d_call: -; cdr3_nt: TGTGCCAGCAGCGAGCGGGTACGCACAGATACGCAGTATTTT; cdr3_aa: CASSERVRTDTQYF
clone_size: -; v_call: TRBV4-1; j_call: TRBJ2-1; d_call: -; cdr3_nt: TGCGCCAGCAGCCAAGAAGGGTGGTCCTACAATGAGCAGTTCTTC; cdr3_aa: CASSQEGWSYNEQFF
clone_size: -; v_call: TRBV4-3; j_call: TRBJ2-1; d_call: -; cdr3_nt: TGCGCCAGCAGCCAAGGGATAGCCAATGAGCAGTTCTTC; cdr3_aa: CASSQGIANEQFF
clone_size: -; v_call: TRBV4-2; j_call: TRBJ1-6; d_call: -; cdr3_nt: TGTGCCAGCAGCCAAGTGGGATCGGATTCACCCCTCCACTTT; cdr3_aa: CASSQVGSDSPLHF
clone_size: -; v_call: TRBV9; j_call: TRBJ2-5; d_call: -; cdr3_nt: TGTGCCAGCAGCGCAGCCGGGACAAGGGAAGAGACCCAGTACTTC; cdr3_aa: CASSAAGTREETQYF
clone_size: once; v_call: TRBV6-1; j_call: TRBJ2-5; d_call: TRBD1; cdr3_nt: TGTGCCAGCAACAACAGGGGGCCGGAGACCCAGTACTTC; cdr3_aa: CASNNRGPETQYF
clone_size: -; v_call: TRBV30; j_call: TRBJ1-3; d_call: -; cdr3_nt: TGTGCCTGGGGCGTTGGGGGGTTCTCTGGAAACACCATATATTTT; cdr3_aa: CAWGVGGFSGNTIYF
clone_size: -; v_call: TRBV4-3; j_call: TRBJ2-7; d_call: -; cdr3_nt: TGCGCCAGCAGCCAAGTGGCTTTCCGTAGCTCCTACGAGCAGTACTTC; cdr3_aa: CASSQVAFRSSYEQYF
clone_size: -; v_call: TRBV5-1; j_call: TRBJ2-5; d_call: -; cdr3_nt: TGCGCCAGCAGCTTGGAAGGGGTTTCAGAAGAGACCCAGTACTTC; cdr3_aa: CASSLEGVSEETQYF
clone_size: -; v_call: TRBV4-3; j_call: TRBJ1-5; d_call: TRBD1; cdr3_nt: TGCGCCAGCAGCCAAGGGACAGGAGGGAATCAGCCCCAGCATTTT; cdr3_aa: CASSQGTGGNQPQHF
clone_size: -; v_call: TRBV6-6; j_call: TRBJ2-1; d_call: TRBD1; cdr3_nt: TGTGCCAGCAGTATCCCGGGACAGGTGGACAATGAGCAGTTCTTC; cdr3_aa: CASSIPGQVDNEQFF
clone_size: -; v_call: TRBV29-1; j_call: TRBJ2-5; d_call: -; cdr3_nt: TGCAGCGTTGGATCGTATCTCGGGGCCCAGTACTTC; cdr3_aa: CSVGSYLGAQYF